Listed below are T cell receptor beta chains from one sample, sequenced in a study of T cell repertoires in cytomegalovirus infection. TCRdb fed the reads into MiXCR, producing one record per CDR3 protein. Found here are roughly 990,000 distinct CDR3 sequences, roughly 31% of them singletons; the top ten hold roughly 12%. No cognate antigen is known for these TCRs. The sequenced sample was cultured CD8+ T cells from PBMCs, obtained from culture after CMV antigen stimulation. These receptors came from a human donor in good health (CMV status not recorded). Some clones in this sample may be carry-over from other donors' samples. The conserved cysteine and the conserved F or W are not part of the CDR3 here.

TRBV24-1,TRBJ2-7,ATSEGGEQY
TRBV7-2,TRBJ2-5,ASSRLAGGRETQY
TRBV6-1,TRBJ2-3,ASSPGGSLDTQY
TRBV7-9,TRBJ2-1,ASSDSDRGLHNEQF
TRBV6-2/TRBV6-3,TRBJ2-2,ASSYAGGLTGELF
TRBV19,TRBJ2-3,ASLEFSTDTQY
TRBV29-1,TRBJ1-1,SSLDRTQAF
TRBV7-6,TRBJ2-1,ASSPDPLSSYNEQF
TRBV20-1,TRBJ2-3,SAEGTTDTQY
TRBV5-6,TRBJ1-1,ASSARRGKKYAEAF
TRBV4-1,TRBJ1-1,ASSQEWLRREEKNTEAF
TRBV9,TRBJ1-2,ASSVSLDRVNGYT
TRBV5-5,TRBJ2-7,ASSWPGQGINEQY
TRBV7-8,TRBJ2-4,ASSVARGAKNIQY
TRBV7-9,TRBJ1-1,ASSFLRDRQNTEAF
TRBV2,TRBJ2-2,ASSEGSGLRTGELF
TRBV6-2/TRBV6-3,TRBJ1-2,ASSSGTLVYGYT
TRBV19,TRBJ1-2,ASSPGQGYQLRYGYT
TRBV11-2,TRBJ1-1,ASSLAPAGGLNTEAF
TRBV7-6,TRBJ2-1,ASSSSPDRGYHNEQF
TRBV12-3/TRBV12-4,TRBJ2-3,ASSLGEGDTQY
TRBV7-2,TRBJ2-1,ASSLGGPSNF
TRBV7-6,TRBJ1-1,ASSESQGQGYTEAF
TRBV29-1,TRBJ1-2,SYRDRGGYT
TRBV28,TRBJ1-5,ASRWTAYSNQPQH
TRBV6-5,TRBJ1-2,ASSYSGKYYGYT
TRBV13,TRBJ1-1,ASRIGLARGNTEAF
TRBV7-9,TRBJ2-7,ASSSPRGSYEQY
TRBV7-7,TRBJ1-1,ASSPGQDSTEAF
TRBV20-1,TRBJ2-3,SASWLAGGPYPRDTQY
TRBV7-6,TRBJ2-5,ASSSRGNQETQY
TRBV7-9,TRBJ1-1,ASTRRLDTEAF
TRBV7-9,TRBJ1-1,ASSRTSGLEAF
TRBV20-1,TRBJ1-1,SAQDPNTEAF
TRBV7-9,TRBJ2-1,ASIFRSGRSYNEQF
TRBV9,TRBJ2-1,ASSLSDRPFYNEQF
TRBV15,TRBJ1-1,ATSAVWGTEAF
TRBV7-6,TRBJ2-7,ANSFGGPFYEQY
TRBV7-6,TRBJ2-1,ASSSPGQGASDEQF
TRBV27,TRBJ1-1,ASSPSPRGTEAF
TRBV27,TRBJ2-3,ASSPSPTDTQY
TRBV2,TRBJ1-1,ASSEAAGRLLNTEAF
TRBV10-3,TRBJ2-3,ATHSGSTDTQY
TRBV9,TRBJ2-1,ASSADRGHVNEQF
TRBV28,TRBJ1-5,ASTPPGNQPQH
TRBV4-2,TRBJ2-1,ASSPGGGPSYNEQF
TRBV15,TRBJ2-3,ATSSLERGEVTQY
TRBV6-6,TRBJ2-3,ASLSGGARDTQY
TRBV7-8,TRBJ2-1,ASSPIGDRSREQF
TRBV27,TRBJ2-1,ASSSGGSLEQF
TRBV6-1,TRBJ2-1,ASSGAAGGYNEQF
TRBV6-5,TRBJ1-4,ASSYSDNDEKLF
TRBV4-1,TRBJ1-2,ANSQGEGRQGLYGYT
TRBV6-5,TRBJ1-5,ASSPHISNQPQH
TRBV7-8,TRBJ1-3,ASSLGTPASGNIIY
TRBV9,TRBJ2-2,ASSVGSGGYTGELF
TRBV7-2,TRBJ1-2,ASSSSTSVYGYT
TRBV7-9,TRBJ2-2,ASSPRTGLAGAANTGELF